Reported below is one T cell receptor beta chain. These data originate in a study of T-cell reconstitution after alpha-beta-depleted transplantation in children. A library of TCRbeta sequences, prepared with unique molecular identifiers, was generated. MiXCR was run by TCRdb on the PCR reads, yielding one entry per CDR3 protein. The sample shows 350,000 to 500,000 distinct CDR3 sequences, 43% of them seen only once. V was clipped by 5 bases and J by 4 bases; unmatched bases: 9. The CDR3 consists of 15 residues. The germline V gene has CDR1 MNHEY and CDR2 SMNVEV (reference sequence). The sequenced sample was PBMCs, obtained before TCRalphabeta/CD19-depleted stem cell transplant. The receptor was derived from a girl aged 2 to 9 with aplastic anemia, due to receive a stem cell transplant. The genes are TRBV27 and TRBJ2-7, with 9 nucleotides matching TRBD2. The CDR3 protein is CASSRTSSGDYEQYF. The DNA of the CDR3 is TGTGCCAGCAGTCGAACCTCTAGCGGGGATTACGAGCAGTACTTC.